These 12 T cell receptor beta chains share one sample of origin, sequenced in a study of patients and donors after allogeneic stem cell transplantation. TCRdb redid the calling of the RT-PCR reads with MiXCR, one entry per CDR3 protein. The sample records about 960,000 distinct CDR3 sequences, roughly 18% being singletons. Specimen: blood, either unsorted or a sorted T cell fraction (not recorded which). The receptor set was obtained from a human donor who was either an allogeneic HSCT recipient or a stem cell or donor lymphocyte infusion donor (not recorded which). It is not recorded whose cells these are; they may come from a transplant donor.

The chain has TRBV9 and TRBJ2-3, with TRBD1 as a possible D gene (5 bases). The V and J ends lost 2 bases and 0 bases respectively, with 13 bases between them. This CDR3 is 16 amino acids long. Germline-derived CDR1 and CDR2 are SGDLS and YYNGEE. This chain's CDR3 is CASSVGSTASTDTQYF. DNA of the CDR3: TGTGCCAGCAGCGTGGGCTCGACAGCTAGCACAGATACGCAGTATTTT.

This clonotype was observed a handful of times. The chain uses TRBV6-5 and TRBJ2-1; 13 positions agree with TRBD2. From germline, CDR1 is MNHEY and CDR2 SVGAGI. The CDR3 is 14 residues long. With V trimmed by 1 base and J by 11 bases, 2 bases remained unmatched. The CDR3 spells CASSYFGTSGKQFF. The CDR3 DNA reads TGTGCCAGCAGTTACTTCGGGACTAGCGGGAAGCAGTTCTTC.

This chain links TRBV10-3 with TRBJ2-1; TRBD2 matches at 7 bases. The germline gives CDR1 ENHRY, CDR2 SYGVKD. With V trimmed by 8 bases and J by 6 bases, 13 bases remained unmatched. The CDR3 covers 15 residues. The CDR3 DNA reads as TGTGCCATCTCCCCGGGGGAGGGAAGAGGCAATGAGCAGTTCTTC. Translation: CAISPGEGRGNEQFF.

V is TRBV12-3 or TRBV12-4 and J is TRBJ2-5; no reliable D call. Trimming shortened V by 6 bases and J by 3 bases, and 11 bases separated the two germline ends. The CDR3 is 13 amino acids. The CDR3 loop is CASSPILEETQYF. CDR3 in DNA: TGTGCCAGCAGCCCCATCTTAGAAGAGACCCAGTACTTC.

V is TRBV2 and J is TRBJ2-4; 7 nucleotides match TRBD1. CDR1 is SNHLY, CDR2 FYNNEI, per germline. There are 13 residues in the CDR3. The V segment lost 6 bases and the J segment 5 bases; nucleotides outside the gene matches: 4. This chain's CDR3 is CASRDRSQNIQYF. CDR3 DNA sequence: TGTGCCAGCAGGGACAGGTCCCAAAACATTCAGTACTTC. Full variable domain (outside the CDR3, taken from reference TRBV2 and TRBJ2-4): EPEVTQTPSHQVTQMGQEVILRCVPISNHLYFYWYRQILGQKVEFLVSFYNNEISEKSEIFDDQFSVERPDGSNFTLKIRSTKLEDSAMYFCASRDRSQNIQYFGAGTRLSVL.

The chain is built from TRBV20-1 and TRBJ2-7; TRBD2 aligns across 8 bases. The germline gives CDR1 DFQATT, CDR2 SNEGSKA (reference sequence). The J segment lost 2 bases and the V segment lost 0 bases, leaving 6 bases of the junction unmatched. The CDR3 has 15 amino acids. The CDR3 nucleotides are TGCAGTGCTAGAGATCTTGGGACTAGTACCTACGAGCAGTACTTC. Its translation is CSARDLGTSTYEQYF.

The sample holds a few counts of this clonotype. The V gene is TRBV6-2 or TRBV6-3, the J gene TRBJ1-2, with D perhaps TRBD1 (6 bases). Germline lookup yields CDR1 MNHEY and CDR2 SVGEGT. Trimming removed 6 bases at V and 4 bases at J, with 21 bases between. The CDR3 runs to 16 residues. CDR3 residues: CASRRGRSLGAYGYTF. In nucleotides, the CDR3 is TGTGCCAGCAGGAGGGGACGTTCGTTGGGGGCCTATGGCTACACCTTC.

The table lists this clonotype with a few counts. The chain links TRBV4-3 to TRBJ1-5; no definite D call. Trimming removed 0 bases from V and 4 bases from J, with 10 bases in between. Germline-derived CDR1 and CDR2 are LGHNA and YSLEER. CDR3 size: 15 residues. This CDR3 reads CASSQDGRFNQPQHF. CDR3 DNA: TGCGCCAGCAGCCAAGATGGAAGGTTTAATCAGCCCCAGCATTTT.

This clonotype was seen many times. The chain links TRBV29-1 to TRBJ1-2, with no clear D. Germline CDR1 reads SQVTM; CDR2 reads ANQGSEA. This CDR3 spans 9 amino acids. Trimming removed 4 bases at V and 8 bases at J, with 5 bases between. The CDR3: CSVGGGYTF. The CDR3, as DNA: TGCAGCGTTGGCGGGGGCTACACCTTC. The whole variable domain, filled in from reference TRBV29-1 and TRBJ1-2, reads SAVISQKPSRDICQRGTSLTIQCQVDSQVTMMFWYRQQPGQSLTLIATANQGSEATYESGFVIDKFPISRPNLTFSTLTVSNMSPEDSSIYLCSVGGGYTFGSGTRLTVV.

This clonotype was counted between two and nine times. The chain has TRBV5-1 and TRBJ2-1; no firm D call. V lost 0 bases, J lost 3 bases, and 13 bases lay in between. Germline loops: CDR1 SGHRS, CDR2 YFSETQ. This CDR3 region has 16 residues. Here the CDR3 reads CASSLDQRLVYNEQFF. DNA of the CDR3: TGCGCCAGCAGCTTGGATCAGAGGCTGGTCTACAATGAGCAGTTCTTC.

This clonotype came up a few times. V gene TRBV4-3 combines with J gene TRBJ2-1; D gene unclear. Trimming stripped 1 base from V and 2 bases from J, with 6 bases between. Germline V gene data show CDR1 as LGHNA and CDR2 as YSLEER. The CDR3 extends over 14 amino acids. CDR3 protein: CASSQVGTYNEQFF. CDR3 in DNA: TGCGCCAGCAGCCAAGTAGGGACCTACAATGAGCAGTTCTTC.

This clonotype was counted between two and nine times. The chain uses TRBV10-3 and TRBJ1-6; no definite D call. Germline-derived CDR1 and CDR2 are ENHRY and SYGVKD. The CDR3 length is 15 residues. Deletions cut 2 bases from V and 5 bases from J, with 10 bases between. The CDR3 here is CAISEETHHNSPLHF. The DNA for the CDR3 is TGTGCCATCAGTGAGGAGACACATCATAATTCACCCCTCCACTTT.